These 25 T cell receptor beta chains were sequenced from one sample in a study of response to subunit inactivated influenza vaccine. TCRdb processed the RT-PCR reads anew with MiXCR; each CDR3 protein has one entry. The data hold about 700,000 distinct CDR3 sequences, with 15% to 18% observed a single time. Sample: PBMCs from blood, taken 11 to 12 days after vaccination. The receptors stem from a man aged 45-65 years who received an inactivated influenza vaccine.

The rearrangement uses TRBV27 and TRBJ1-6, with unresolved D. Germline values: CDR1 MNHEY, CDR2 SMNVEV (reference sequence). CDR3 length: 12 amino acids. Trimming took 3 bases from V and 6 from J, leaving 3 bases between them. This CDR3 is CASSFPNSPLHF. CDR3 in DNA: TGTGCCAGCAGTTTCCCTAATTCACCCCTCCACTTT.

The chain has TRBV7-8 and TRBJ1-2; a weak D match, TRBD1 (5 bases). The CDR3 totals 14 residues. Germline V gene data show CDR1 as SGHVS and CDR2 as FQNEAQ. Trimming took off 5 bases at V and 3 bases at J, with 13 bases between the two ends. The CDR3 DNA follows: TGTGCCAGCAGCCCCACCGGGGCTTACTATGGCTACACCTTC. Encoded protein: CASSPTGAYYGYTF.

This chain uses TRBV20-1 with TRBJ2-1, with 11 bases that match TRBD2. There are 17 residues in the CDR3. J lost 5 bases, V lost 1 base, and 10 bases had no gene match. The germline gives CDR1 DFQATT, CDR2 SNEGSKA (reference sequence). The CDR3 DNA reads TGCAGTGCTAGAGGAAGCTTAGCGGGAGGGTCAAACAATGAGCAGTTCTTC. This translates into CSARGSLAGGSNNEQFF.

This clonotype has just a few counts. This chain links TRBV29-1 with TRBJ1-5; no reliable D call. The V end lost 6 bases, the J end lost 5 bases, and 11 bases lay between the germline ends. Germline CDR1 is SQVTM and CDR2 is ANQGSEA. This CDR3 region has 12 residues. CDR3 sequence (DNA): TGCAGCGTCTCAAACGGGGATCAGCCCCAGCATTTT. Encoded protein: CSVSNGDQPQHF.

This chain joins TRBV20-1 and TRBJ2-3, with a weak D call TRBD2 (5 bases). This CDR3 comprises 14 residues. Germline V gene lookup returns CDR1 DFQATT and CDR2 SNEGSKA (reference sequence). V lost 6 bases and J 5 bases, leaving 18 bases between the germline ends. The CDR3 bases are TGCAGTGCCGTAGGTTGGCTAGCAGGAGATACGCAGTATTTT. Translating it yields CSAVGWLAGDTQYF.

The chain carries TRBV19 and TRBJ2-5; 13 bases map to TRBD2. After removal of 10 bases from V and 7 bases from J, the junction contained 12 bases not matched to a gene. The CDR3 is 15 amino acids. CDR1 is LNHDA and CDR2 is SQIVND in the germline V gene (reference sequence). CDR3 protein: CATGLGLAGARTQYF. The CDR3 DNA follows: TGTGCCACCGGACTTGGACTAGCGGGGGCTCGGACCCAGTACTTC.

The chain couples TRBV7-2 to TRBJ2-3, with 13 nucleotides matching TRBD2. From germline, CDR1 is SGHTA and CDR2 FQGNSA. The CDR3 totals 16 residues. V shed 5 bases, J shed 1 base, and the junction held 3 bases outside the gene matches. The chain's CDR3 is CASSVGLAGGTDTQYF. As DNA, the CDR3 is TGTGCCAGCAGCGTAGGACTAGCGGGGGGCACAGATACGCAGTATTTT.

There are a few counts of this clonotype. The chain is built from TRBV27 and TRBJ2-2; D unresolved. V was clipped by 5 bases and J by 6 bases, with 13 bases between them. This CDR3 is 14 amino acids long. Germline assignment: CDR1 MNHEY and CDR2 SMNVEV (reference sequence). The CDR3 region is CASSLGGGAGELFF. CDR3 nucleotide sequence: TGTGCCAGCAGTCTAGGTGGCGGCGCCGGGGAGCTGTTTTTT.

The J gene is TRBJ2-7, the V gene TRBV4-2; 11 bases agree with TRBD1. The CDR3 is made up of 15 amino acids. Germline V gene data show CDR1 as LGHNA and CDR2 as YNFKEQ. Unmatched junction bases numbered 7, after V lost 2 bases and J lost 7 bases. The CDR3 spells CASSQNGQGAGEQYF. The DNA of the CDR3 is TGTGCCAGCAGCCAAAACGGACAGGGGGCTGGGGAGCAGTACTTC.

This chain joins TRBV6-2 or TRBV6-3 and TRBJ2-6; no firm D call. The V gene lost 6 bases and the J gene lost 0 bases, with 15 bases spanning the gap. The CDR3 loop spans 17 amino acids. CDR1 MNHEY and CDR2 SVGEGT come from the germline V gene. In DNA form, the CDR3 reads TGTGCCAGCAGAGAGTACAGAACCAGCTCTGGGGCCAACGTCCTGACTTTC. Its translation is CASREYRTSSGANVLTF.

This clonotype was observed a handful of times. The chain is built from TRBV12-3 or TRBV12-4 and TRBJ2-2, with 9 bases matching TRBD1. The CDR3 sequence is 15 residues long. Trimming at V came to 1 base and at J to 7 bases, leaving 4 bases not matched to a gene. The CDR3 is CASSLGTGVGGELFF. CDR3 nucleotide sequence: TGTGCCAGCAGTTTAGGGACAGGGGTCGGCGGGGAGCTGTTTTTT.

This clonotype has a handful of counts. The rearrangement uses TRBV20-1 and TRBJ2-5; no firm D call. The CDR3 extends over 15 amino acids. CDR1 DFQATT and CDR2 SNEGSKA come from the germline V gene (reference sequence). Trimming stripped 0 bases from V and 0 bases from J, with 11 bases between. The CDR3: CSARDGKSYQETQYF. In DNA form, the CDR3 reads TGCAGTGCTAGAGACGGAAAGAGTTACCAAGAGACCCAGTACTTC.

The chain employs TRBV6-1 and TRBJ2-2; D not resolved. The CDR3 is 13 amino acids. V was clipped by 6 bases and J by 6 bases, with 11 bases between them. The V gene's germline CDR1 is MNHNS and CDR2 SASEGT. CDR3 bases: TGTGCCAGCAGCTCGGGTTTAGCCGGGGAGCTGTTTTTT. It specifies CASSSGLAGELFF.

This clonotype came up a few times. The chain couples TRBV5-1 to TRBJ1-2; weak D call: TRBD1 (6 bases). The CDR3 runs 13 residues. Trimming stripped 4 bases from V and 7 bases from J, with 14 bases between. Per the germline V gene, CDR1 is SGHRS and CDR2 is YFSETQ. CDR3 DNA sequence: TGCGCCAGCAGCCCGGCGGACAGTGGTGGCTACACCTTC. This sequence encodes CASSPADSGGYTF.

This clonotype was observed a handful of times. The chain couples TRBV5-1 to TRBJ1-1; a weak D match, TRBD1 (5 bases). This CDR3 contains 15 residues. V was cut by 4 bases and J by 1 base, with 14 bases left in between. Per germline, CDR1 SGHRS and CDR2 YFSETQ. The CDR3 DNA sequence: TGCGCCAGCAGCGTGGGGCGGCCAGGGAACACTGAAGCTTTCTTT. This encodes CASSVGRPGNTEAFF.

The chain is built from TRBV9 and TRBJ2-1; 8 bases match TRBD2. Looked up from germline, CDR1 is SGDLS and CDR2 is YYNGEE. V lost 3 bases, J lost 4 bases, and 9 bases stayed unmatched. The CDR3 runs to 16 residues. CDR3 sequence: CASSGPSGREYNEQFF. As DNA, the CDR3 is TGTGCCAGCAGCGGCCCTAGCGGGCGAGAATACAATGAGCAGTTCTTC.

This clonotype showed up just a few times. The chain uses TRBV3-1 and TRBJ1-1; a possible D gene is TRBD1 (6 bases). Trimming cost V 0 bases and J 11 bases, with 16 bases left between them. Germline lookup yields CDR1 LGHDT and CDR2 YNNKEL (reference sequence). The CDR3 is 14 residues long. The CDR3 region has the DNA TGTGCCAGCAGCCAAGAAAACACAGGGCTCAAGGCTTTCTTT. This encodes CASSQENTGLKAFF.

The chain joins TRBV7-9 to TRBJ2-1; TRBD2 agrees at 10 bases. CDR3 length: 15 residues. The germline V gene has CDR1 SEHNR and CDR2 FQNEAQ (reference sequence). V shed 3 bases, J shed 7 bases, and the junction held 6 bases outside the gene matches. DNA for the CDR3: TGTGCCAGCAGCTTTCTAGCGGGAGTTGAAAATGAGCAGTTCTTC. It encodes CASSFLAGVENEQFF.

This clonotype has a count of ten or more. The V gene is TRBV4-3, the J gene TRBJ1-6; TRBD1 might be the D (5 bases). Per germline, CDR1 LGHNA and CDR2 YSLEER. This CDR3 is 14 amino acids long. Trimming shortened V by 1 base and J by 9 bases, and 10 bases separated the two germline ends. The CDR3 spells CASSQVGGISPLHF. DNA of the CDR3: TGCGCCAGCAGCCAAGTTGGGGGGATTTCACCCCTCCACTTT.

V gene TRBV7-2 combines with J gene TRBJ2-3; 8 positions match TRBD2. In germline, CDR1 is SGHTA, CDR2 FQGNSA. V trimming: 1 base; J trimming: 2 bases; junction bases outside the gene matches: 2. The CDR3 sequence is 15 residues long. The CDR3 loop reads CASSLVAGFTDTQYF. The CDR3 DNA reads as TGTGCCAGCAGCTTAGTAGCGGGATTCACAGATACGCAGTATTTT.

This clonotype was observed at least ten times. The chain carries TRBV11-2 and TRBJ1-5; 9 positions agree with TRBD1. In germline, CDR1 is SGHAT, CDR2 FQNNGV. Germline trimming cut 5 bases from V and 4 bases from J; bases unmatched to any gene: 3. The CDR3 has 14 residues. The CDR3 nucleotides read TGTGCCAGCAGCACTGGACAGGGGAATCAGCCCCAGCATTTT. This translates into CASSTGQGNQPQHF.

The chain employs TRBV12-3 or TRBV12-4 and TRBJ2-1, with 8 bases identical to TRBD2. Trimming at V came to 3 bases and at J to 2 bases, leaving 3 bases not matched to a gene. This CDR3 has 15 residues. The CDR3: CASSFGGATYNEQFF. CDR3 coding DNA: TGTGCCAGCAGTTTCGGGGGGGCCACCTACAATGAGCAGTTCTTC.

This clonotype showed up many times. The V and J genes are TRBV12-3 or TRBV12-4 and TRBJ2-2; D might be TRBD1 (5 bases). V gave up 2 bases and J gave up 6 bases, with 7 bases separating them. The CDR3 has 13 residues. DNA of the CDR3: TGTGCCAGCAGTTTAATAGGGGCCGGGGAGCTGTTTTTT. Translated: CASSLIGAGELFF.

This clonotype was observed a few times. The rearrangement links TRBV7-8 to TRBJ2-7, with 7 bases lining up with TRBD1. The trim removed 5 bases at V and 1 base at J, leaving 8 bases unmatched. The CDR3 spans 15 residues. Germline V gene lookup returns CDR1 SGHVS and CDR2 FQNEAQ. Here the CDR3 reads CASSPPGQASYEQYF. In DNA, the CDR3 is TGTGCCAGCAGCCCTCCTGGACAGGCGTCCTACGAGCAGTACTTC.

This chain connects TRBV7-9 to TRBJ2-2; tentatively, D is TRBD1 or TRBD2 (6 bases each). CDR1 SEHNR and CDR2 FQNEAQ come from the germline V gene (reference sequence). The CDR3 has 17 amino acids. The V end was cut by 6 bases, the J end by 1 base, with 18 bases between. CDR3 in DNA: TGTGCCAGCAGGATGGGGGCGGGACTGATGAACACCGGGGAGCTGTTTTTT. As protein: CASRMGAGLMNTGELFF.